This TCR beta chain was recovered during a study of shared clonotypes between healthy human individuals. Germline V lookup: CDR1 SQVTM, CDR2 ANQGSEA. Deletions cut 2 bases from V and 3 bases from J, with 5 bases between. The CDR3 contains 12 residues. With regard to this clone: Other DNA sequences in this specimen translate into the identical CDR3.

CD45RO-negative, CCR7-selected cells formed the naive CD8 fraction, which excluded terminally differentiated effector memory CD45RA+ cells. The protocol was immunoSEQ multiplex PCR, while the TCRdb copy is restricted to in-frame clones and leaves out a portion. The repertoire includes around 1,900,000 clones, 93% of them detected once, and 1.5% to 2% sits in the top ten. Sequencing was done on a sample of naive CD8+ T cells from PBMCs. The clonotype originates from a man aged 18 to 30 in good health. Some clones in this sample may be carry-over from other donors' samples. The chain recombines TRBV29-1 with TRBJ2-1; D gene ambiguous. The CDR3 region has the DNA TGCAGCGTTGAATTTCTCTACAATGAGCAGTTCTTC. Translation: CSVEFLYNEQFF.